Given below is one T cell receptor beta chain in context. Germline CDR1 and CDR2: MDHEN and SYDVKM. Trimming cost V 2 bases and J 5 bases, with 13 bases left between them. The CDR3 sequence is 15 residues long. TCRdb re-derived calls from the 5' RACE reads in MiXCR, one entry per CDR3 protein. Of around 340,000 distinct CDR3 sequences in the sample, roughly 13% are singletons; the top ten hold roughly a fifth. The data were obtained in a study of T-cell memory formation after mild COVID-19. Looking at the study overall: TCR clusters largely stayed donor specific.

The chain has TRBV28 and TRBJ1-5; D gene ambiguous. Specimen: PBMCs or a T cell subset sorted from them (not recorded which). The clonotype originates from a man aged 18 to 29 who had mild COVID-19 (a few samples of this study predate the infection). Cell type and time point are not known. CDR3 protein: CASSLGRDRYQPQHF. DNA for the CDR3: TGTGCCAGCAGTTTAGGGCGAGATAGGTATCAGCCCCAGCATTTT.